Shown below are 14 T cell receptor beta chains from a single sample sequenced in a study of blood T cells in healthy people across ages. Primers used in a second PCR of about 7 to 12 cycles were a sample-barcoded 5' primer and a J-beta primer mix. One entry per CDR3 protein, called by TCRdb with MiXCR from the 5' RACE reads. This sample has about 680,000 distinct CDR3 sequences, with around half found just once. The sample taken for sequencing was blood. The receptors stem from an older woman in good health.

CDR3 protein: CASSHSGEGYEQYF. The CDR3 nucleotides read TGTGCCAGCAGCCACTCGGGGGAAGGCTACGAGCAGTACTTC. This sequence joins TRBV7-2 and TRBJ2-7; tentative D call: TRBD2 (6 bases). This CDR3 is built from 14 residues. Trimming pared 5 bases from V and 3 bases from J, leaving 14 bases between. Germline V CDR1 and CDR2: SGHTA, FQGNSA.

This clonotype has at least ten counts. The CDR3, as DNA: TGTGCCAGCAGCCGAATAGCGGGAGGGCAGAATGAGCAGTTCTTC. Its protein product is CASSRIAGGQNEQFF. The chain combines TRBV7-2 with TRBJ2-1; 11 bases are a match to TRBD2. The CDR3 is made up of 15 amino acids. Germline V gives CDR1 SGHTA, CDR2 FQGNSA. The trim removed 5 bases at V and 7 bases at J, leaving 7 bases unmatched. Complete variable domain (other parts from reference TRBV7-2 and TRBJ2-1): GAGVSQSPSNKVTEKGKDVELRCDPISGHTALYWYRQSLGQGLEFLIYFQGNSAPDKSGLPSDRFSAERTGGSVSTLTIQRTQQEDSAVYLCASSRIAGGQNEQFFGPGTRLTVL.

This sequence joins TRBV10-3 and TRBJ2-3, with TRBD2 identical over 7 bases. Losses at the gene ends were 6 bases for V and 2 bases for J; bases not matched to a gene: 8. CDR1 ENHRY and CDR2 SYGVKD come from the germline V gene. The CDR3 has 15 residues. In DNA, the CDR3 is TGTGCCATCAGCCTAGAAGCGGGATACACAGATACGCAGTATTTT. It codes for CAISLEAGYTDTQYF.

The V gene is TRBV2, the J gene TRBJ2-4, with D unresolved. V lost 1 base, J lost 2 bases, and 9 bases lay in between. CDR1 and CDR2 from the germline V gene are SNHLY and FYNNEI. This CDR3 has 15 amino acids. CDR3: CASSEGEGTKNIQYF. CDR3 sequence (DNA): TGTGCCAGCAGTGAAGGGGAAGGAACCAAAAACATTCAGTACTTC.

This clonotype showed up just a few times. V gene TRBV3-1 combines with J gene TRBJ1-6; D unclear. V lost 0 bases and J lost 6, with 12 bases in between. CDR3 length: 16 residues. From germline, CDR1 is LGHDT and CDR2 YNNKEL (reference sequence). Here the CDR3 reads CASSQDGSRSNSPLHF. The CDR3 DNA sequence: TGTGCCAGCAGCCAAGACGGGAGCAGGAGTAATTCACCCCTCCACTTT.

The chain carries TRBV29-1 and TRBJ2-3; 13 bases map to TRBD2. Germline V lookup: CDR1 SQVTM, CDR2 ANQGSEA. The V segment lost 4 bases and the J segment 5 bases; nucleotides outside the gene matches: 3. The CDR3 totals 14 residues. In DNA, the CDR3 is TGCAGCGTTGGGACTAGCGGGAGAGGAGATACGCAGTATTTT. Residues: CSVGTSGRGDTQYF.

This clonotype was observed a handful of times. The gene calls are TRBV28 and TRBJ1-2, with D possibly TRBD1 on 5 matching bases. The germline V gene has CDR1 MDHEN and CDR2 SYDVKM. The CDR3 sequence is 15 residues long. Trimming stripped 4 bases from V and 4 bases from J, with 16 bases between. The CDR3 bases are TGTGCCAGCAGTTATCCCAAGGGGCAGAGCTATGGCTACACCTTC. It translates to CASSYPKGQSYGYTF.

This clonotype was detected many times. The chain couples TRBV18 to TRBJ2-7, with D maybe TRBD1 (6 bases). Per germline, CDR1 KGHSH and CDR2 LQKENI. Trimming stripped 8 bases from V and 0 bases from J, with 11 bases between. The CDR3 runs to 13 residues. The CDR3 bases are TGTGCCAGCAGCCCACAGGGCTCCTACGAGCAGTACTTC. It translates to CASSPQGSYEQYF.

The CDR3 DNA is TGTGCCAGCAGTTTGGGTGGGGGGCGTCGCTCCTACAATGAGCAGTTCTTC. Translated, it gives CASSLGGGRRSYNEQFF. This chain uses TRBV27 with TRBJ2-1, with D perhaps given as TRBD1 or TRBD2 (6 bases each). This CDR3 comprises 17 residues. Germline V lookup: CDR1 MNHEY, CDR2 SMNVEV (reference sequence). V was cut by 3 bases and J by 0 bases, with 15 bases left in between.

This clonotype was recorded a few times. The chain is built from TRBV12-3 or TRBV12-4 and TRBJ2-1, with TRBD2 matching over 10 bases. This CDR3 has 14 amino acids. V gave up 2 bases and J gave up 12 bases; unmatched junction bases: 7. The CDR3 region is CASSLQLAGDSQFF. The CDR3 nucleotides are TGTGCCAGCAGTTTACAGCTAGCGGGAGACTCGCAGTTCTTC.

Comments on this clonotype: A much larger clone lies a single base off, so this may be a read error. The chain has TRBV10-3 and TRBJ2-7; possibly TRBD2 for D (5 bases). The germline gives CDR1 ENHRY, CDR2 SYGVKD. CDR3 length: 15 amino acids. V dropped 7 bases and J dropped 0 bases, with 16 bases sitting between them. CDR3 sequence reads: CAITPGRAVSYEQYF. CDR3 nucleotides: TGTGCCATCACTCCAGGACGAGCGGTCTCCTACGAGCAGTACTTC.

This clonotype was found many times. A much larger clone differs by one base, so this may be a read error. The J gene is TRBJ2-3, the V gene TRBV7-2; D possibly uses TRBD1 or TRBD2 (5 bases each). Deletions cut 5 bases from V and 2 bases from J, with 20 bases between. The CDR3 length is 17 residues. In germline, CDR1 is SGHTA, CDR2 FQGNSA. The CDR3 is CASSRNSGSRVTDTQYF. The CDR3 DNA sequence: TGTGCCAGCAGCAGGAATTCAGGGAGTAGAGTCACAGATACGCAGTATTTT. The full variable domain, with the rest looked up from reference TRBV7-2 and TRBJ2-3, is GAGVSQSPSNKVTEKGKDVELRCDPISGHTALYWYRQSLGQGLEFLIYFQGNSAPDKSGLPSDRFSAERTGGSVSTLTIQRTQQEDSAVYLCASSRNSGSRVTDTQYFGPGTRLTVL.

The table lists this clonotype with a few counts. The chain has TRBV20-1 and TRBJ2-7, with a tentative D call TRBD2 (5 bases). Near its end, the DNA agrees better with TRBJ2-5, so the J call may be wrong. CDR3 length: 14 amino acids. Germline CDR1 DFQATT, CDR2 SNEGSKA (reference sequence). This CDR3 reads CSAQEGVVGETQYF. CDR3 DNA sequence: TGCAGTGCTCAAGAGGGTGTAGTGGGAGAGACCCAGTACTTC.

This clonotype was seen a few times. The rearrangement uses TRBV11-2 and TRBJ2-5; 9 nucleotides align to TRBD2. V shed 5 bases and J 5 bases; nucleotides not matched to a gene: 9. The CDR3 extends over 15 amino acids. CDR1 SGHAT and CDR2 FQNNGV come from the germline V gene. CDR3 coding DNA: TGTGCCAGCAGCGCAGGGTCTAGCGGGATTGAGACCCAGTACTTC. It translates to CASSAGSSGIETQYF.